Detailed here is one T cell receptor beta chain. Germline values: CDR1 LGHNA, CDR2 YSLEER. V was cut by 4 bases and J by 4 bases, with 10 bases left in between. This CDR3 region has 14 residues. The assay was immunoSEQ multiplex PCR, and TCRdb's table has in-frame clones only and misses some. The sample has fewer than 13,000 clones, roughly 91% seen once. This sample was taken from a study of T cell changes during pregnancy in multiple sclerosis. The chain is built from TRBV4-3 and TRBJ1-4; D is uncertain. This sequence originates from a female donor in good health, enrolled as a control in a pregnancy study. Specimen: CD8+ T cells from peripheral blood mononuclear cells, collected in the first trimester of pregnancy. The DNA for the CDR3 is TGCGCCAGCAGCCTTAACAGCTTTAATGAAAAACTGTTTTTT. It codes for CASSLNSFNEKLFF.